Listed below are T cell receptor beta chains from one sample, sequenced in a study of T cells after yellow fever vaccination. TCRdb re-analysed the 5' RACE reads in MiXCR, keeping a single row per CDR3 protein. The table includes around 72,000 distinct CDR3 sequences, around 7% detected once. The source was CD8+ T cells sorted from PBMCs, collected more than 8 days after the first yellow fever vaccination. The receptors were gathered from a man between 18 and 35 years old who received the YFV17D yellow fever vaccine. The CDR3 runs from the conserved cysteine through the conserved F or W. The D gene is left open where the match is weak. Size values are once, few and many counts, or a class for expanded clones, and some rows have none.

>many|18|TRBD2|TRBV6-5|TRBJ2-2
CASSYSGLAGAGTGELFF
TGTGCCAGCAGTTACTCGGGACTAGCGGGGGCGGGTACCGGGGAGCTGTTTTTT
>.|16|TRBD1|TRBV7-9|TRBJ1-5
CASSLADREAEQPQHF
TGTGCCAGCAGCCTGGCGGACAGGGAGGCCGAACAGCCCCAGCATTTT
>.|17|TRBD1|TRBV7-9|TRBJ1-5
CASSSTSDREKDQPQHF
TGTGCCAGCAGCTCGACATCGGACAGGGAGAAGGATCAGCCCCAGCATTTT
>many|12|.|TRBV5-4|TRBJ1-2
CASSFGGSGYTF
TGTGCCAGCAGCTTTGGAGGGAGCGGCTACACCTTC
>many|16|.|TRBV21-1|TRBJ1-6
CASSKVPTEGNSPLHF
TGTGCCAGCAGCAAAGTACCTACAGAGGGAAATTCACCCCTCCACTTT
>.|15|.|TRBV7-6|TRBJ1-1
CASSSGRYMNTEAFF
TGTGCCAGCAGCTCGGGCAGGTACATGAACACTGAAGCTTTCTTT
>few|16|.|TRBV11-2|TRBJ2-2
CASSFVWAVNTGELFF
TGTGCCAGCAGCTTTGTGTGGGCAGTAAACACCGGGGAGCTGTTTTTT
>many|15|TRBD2|TRBV5-5|TRBJ2-2
CASSLEASGTGELFF
TGTGCCAGCAGCTTGGAAGCTAGCGGGACCGGGGAGCTGTTTTTT
>many|14|.|TRBV7-2|TRBJ1-6
CASSLREGNSPLHF
TGTGCCAGCAGCTTACGGGAGGGTAATTCACCCCTCCACTTT
>few|18|TRBD2|TRBV4-2|TRBJ2-5
CASSPVSLAGEYQETQYF
TGTGCCAGCAGCCCAGTCTCCCTAGCGGGGGAGTACCAAGAGACCCAGTACTTC
>many|12|.|TRBV4-1|TRBJ1-3
CASSHQGNTIYF
TGCGCCAGCAGCCATCAGGGAAACACCATATATTTT
>few|18|.|TRBV4-2|TRBJ1-2
CASSPGFGPVFSNYGYTF
TGTGCCAGCAGCCCTGGATTTGGGCCCGTATTTTCTAACTATGGCTACACCTTC
>many|16|.|TRBV12-3/TRBV12-4|TRBJ1-2
CASSPRRTDENYGYTF
TGTGCCAGCAGCCCCCGTCGGACAGACGAGAACTATGGCTACACCTTC
>few|12|.|TRBV6-2/TRBV6-3|TRBJ2-1
CASSYLDNEQFF
TGTGCCAGCAGTTACTTGGACAATGAGCAGTTCTTC
>many|14|.|TRBV4-2|TRBJ2-3
CASSQLNVTDTQYF
TGTGCCAGCAGCCAGTTGAACGTCACAGATACGCAGTATTTT
>many|18|TRBD2|TRBV4-2|TRBJ2-1
CASSQDSASGGTYNEQFF
TGTGCCAGCAGCCAAGATTCGGCTAGCGGGGGGACCTACAATGAGCAGTTCTTC
>once|14|.|TRBV6-1|TRBJ2-5
CASSLKTVQETQYF
TGTGCCAGCAGCCTAAAGACGGTCCAAGAGACCCAGTACTTC
>many|16|TRBD1|TRBV5-1|TRBJ2-4
CASSLTRQGMMDIQYF
TGCGCCAGCAGCTTAACACGACAGGGGATGATGGACATTCAGTACTTC
>few|15|TRBD2|TRBV7-2|TRBJ2-7
CASSRWSGGAYEQYF
TGTGCCAGCAGCCGGTGGAGCGGGGGGGCCTACGAGCAGTACTTC
>many|15|TRBD2|TRBV19|TRBJ2-5
CASSSLAGPQETQYF
TGTGCCAGTAGTTCCCTAGCGGGGCCGCAAGAGACCCAGTACTTC
>.|11|.|TRBV12-3/TRBV12-4|TRBJ1-1
CASAVNTEAFF
TGTGCCAGCGCGGTGAACACTGAAGCTTTCTTT
>many|15|.|TRBV27|TRBJ1-2
CASSLRGASTYGYTF
TGTGCCAGCAGTTTACGGGGGGCCTCGACCTATGGCTACACCTTC
>few|15|.|TRBV4-2|TRBJ2-2
CASSQDQEYTGELFF
TGTGCCAGCAGCCAAGATCAGGAGTACACCGGGGAGCTGTTTTTT
>few|18|.|TRBV5-1|TRBJ2-5
CASSFYIPRWGLQETQYF
TGCGCCAGCAGCTTCTACATACCGCGTTGGGGGCTACAGGAGACCCAGTACTTC
>few|16|TRBD1|TRBV23-1|TRBJ2-5
CASSQSTGPFQETQYF
TGCGCCAGCAGTCAATCGACAGGGCCCTTCCAAGAGACCCAGTACTTC
>many|16|.|TRBV4-1|TRBJ2-5
CASSQAPGTFQETQYF
TGCGCCAGCAGCCAAGCCCCCGGGACTTTTCAAGAGACCCAGTACTTC
>many|13|.|TRBV5-4|TRBJ1-2
CASSLRDSYGYTF
TGTGCCAGCAGCTTGAGAGACAGCTATGGCTACACCTTC
>many|11|.|TRBV5-5|TRBJ2-4
CASSWGDIQYF
TGTGCCAGCAGCTGGGGGGACATTCAGTACTTC